Listed below are T cell receptor beta chains from one sample, sequenced in a study of identical twins. TCRdb redid the calling of the 5' RACE reads with MiXCR, one entry per CDR3 protein. The sample lists 400,000 to 500,000 distinct CDR3 sequences, about 13% seen once, with 0.98% in the top ten. Separately, the same data were catalogued under a study of yellow fever vaccine responses in identical twins.

Sequencing was performed on CD4+ T cells sorted from blood. The receptors shown here come from a woman under 30 in good health. CDR3s include the opening cysteine and the closing phenylalanine or tryptophan. D genes are given only for firm matches. A clone size is listed for some rows: how often the clone was seen (once, few, many), or a class if it is expanded.

clone size	D gene	V gene	J gene	CDR3 DNA	CDR3 protein
many	.	TRBV6-2/TRBV6-3	TRBJ2-7	TGTGCCAGCAGTTACTCGAAAGGGTTCAGCTACGAGCAGTACTTC	CASSYSKGFSYEQYF
.	.	TRBV3-1	TRBJ1-4	TGTGCCAGCAGCCATCCGGCTGGATTCGACGAAAAACTGTTTTTT	CASSHPAGFDEKLFF
few	.	TRBV7-2	TRBJ1-4	TGTGCCAGCAGCTTAGTTGGGGGCGGTCATGAAAAACTGTTTTTT	CASSLVGGGHEKLFF
.	.	TRBV6-2/TRBV6-3	TRBJ2-7	TGTGCCAGCAGTCTAAGGAGGGCAGGGCAGTACTTC	CASSLRRAGQYF
.	.	TRBV28	TRBJ1-4	TGTGCCAGCAGCTCTGACCCTGAAAAACTGTTTTTT	CASSSDPEKLFF
many	.	TRBV7-9	TRBJ2-7	TGTGCCAGCAGCTTAACGGCAGCCCGGGGGGCATACGAGCAGTACTTC	CASSLTAARGAYEQYF
.	.	TRBV2	TRBJ2-5	TGTGCCAGCATTAGCGGCGAAAAAGAGACCCAGTACTTC	CASISGEKETQYF
few	.	TRBV28	TRBJ2-5	TGTGCCAGCAGTCCACCCCCCAGAGAGACCCAGTACTTC	CASSPPPRETQYF
.	TRBD2	TRBV28	TRBJ2-3	TGTGCCAGCAGTCTGGCTAGCGGGGGGTACACAGATACGCAGTATTTT	CASSLASGGYTDTQYF
few	.	TRBV3-1	TRBJ1-3	TGTGCCAGCAGCCCCTGGGACGGATTTGGAAACACCATATATTTT	CASSPWDGFGNTIYF
few	TRBD1	TRBV6-2/TRBV6-3	TRBJ1-1	TGTGCCAGCACCCTCATCTGGGCAGGGGGGAACACTGAAGCTTTCTTT	CASTLIWAGGNTEAFF
few	TRBD1	TRBV5-1	TRBJ1-2	TGCGCCAGCAGCTTGGAGGGACAGAGTAACTATGGCTACACCTTC	CASSLEGQSNYGYTF
.	.	TRBV28	TRBJ1-2	TGTGCCAGCAGTCTCACCCTGCCCGAGGACTATGGCTACACCTTC	CASSLTLPEDYGYTF
.	.	TRBV2	TRBJ2-5	TGTGCCAGCAGGGAACTAGGGGCGACCCAGTACTTC	CASRELGATQYF
few	.	TRBV6-5	TRBJ2-7	TGTGCCAGCAGTTCAATAGTCAGCTCCTACGAGCAGTACTTC	CASSSIVSSYEQYF
many	.	TRBV7-2	TRBJ2-1	TGTGCCAGCAGCTTAATCACCCGCGGTGAGCAGTTCTTC	CASSLITRGEQFF
few	.	TRBV7-2	TRBJ2-2	TGTGCCAGCAGCCTTTGGATGAACACCGGGGAGCTGTTTTTT	CASSLWMNTGELFF
few	.	TRBV3-1	TRBJ2-7	TGTGCCAGCAGCCTAGACTCTGCCGGGACCTTCCCCTACGAGCAGTACTTC	CASSLDSAGTFPYEQYF
.	.	TRBV20-1	TRBJ2-4	TGCAGTGCCGCCCCACAGCTAGCCAAAAACATTCAGTACTTC	CSAAPQLAKNIQYF
few	.	TRBV5-1	TRBJ1-1	TGCGCCAGCAGCTTTACCGAAATGAACACTGAAGCTTTCTTT	CASSFTEMNTEAFF
few	.	TRBV28	TRBJ2-1	TGTGCCAGCAGTTCCCCCCGGACAGGCGGGGTCAATGAGCAGTTCTTC	CASSSPRTGGVNEQFF
.	TRBD2	TRBV12-3/TRBV12-4	TRBJ2-5	TGTGCCAGCAGTTTTTCTCTGGGGGGACTACAGAGAGAGACCCAGTACTTC	CASSFSLGGLQRETQYF
.	.	TRBV21-1	TRBJ2-7	TGTGCCAGCAGCAAAGCAGGAGGGGACAGGTCTTACGAGCAGTACTTC	CASSKAGGDRSYEQYF
few	.	TRBV20-1	TRBJ2-7	TGCAGTGCCGGAGAGCCTAGCGCCCTAGAAGAGCAGTACTTC	CSAGEPSALEEQYF
few	.	TRBV28	TRBJ2-1	TGTGCCAGCACCCCTGGGGCGAAAGGGGCCTACAATGAGCAGTTCTTC	CASTPGAKGAYNEQFF
.	.	TRBV7-2	TRBJ2-1	TGTGCCAGCAGCCCACGACCGGGGGCTCTACACAATGAGCAGTTCTTC	CASSPRPGALHNEQFF
few	TRBD2	TRBV12-3/TRBV12-4	TRBJ2-1	TGTGCCAGCAGTCCGAGCGGGGGGTATACCTACAATGAGCAGTTCTTC	CASSPSGGYTYNEQFF
.	TRBD2	TRBV6-5	TRBJ2-7	TGTGCCAGCAGTTACGGTAGCGGGCACACCTACGAGCAGTACTTC	CASSYGSGHTYEQYF
many	.	TRBV5-1	TRBJ2-3	TGCGCCAGCAGCTTTCGTGGGGGGAACACAGATACGCAGTATTTT	CASSFRGGNTDTQYF
few	TRBD2	TRBV20-1	TRBJ2-7	TGCAGTGCTAGAGATCTAGCGGGACCTTCCTACGAGCAGTACTTC	CSARDLAGPSYEQYF
many	.	TRBV20-1	TRBJ2-7	TGCAGTGCTAGAGATTCGGGCATCCCATTGCAGTACTTC	CSARDSGIPLQYF
few	.	TRBV21-1	TRBJ1-2	TGTGCCAGCAGCAAGGCAGAGAGAGGCTATGGCTACACCTTC	CASSKAERGYGYTF
few	TRBD2	TRBV9	TRBJ2-2	TGTGCCAGCAGCGTCGAGCGGGGGGCGAACACCGGGGAGCTGTTTTTT	CASSVERGANTGELFF
.	.	TRBV11-2	TRBJ1-1	TGTGCCAGCAGCTCCGAAAATTTAATAGGGAACACTGAAGCTTTCTTT	CASSSENLIGNTEAFF
.	TRBD1	TRBV11-2	TRBJ2-2	TGTGCCAGCAGCTTGCGACAGGGTGGTAGTATGACCGGGGAGCTGTTTTTT	CASSLRQGGSMTGELFF
few	TRBD2	TRBV20-1	TRBJ2-1	TGCAGTGCCCCGGGACTAGCGGGAGACTGGTATGAGCAGTTCTTC	CSAPGLAGDWYEQFF
few	.	TRBV5-1	TRBJ2-6	TGCGCCAGCAGCTTGGAGGGTACTTTTAGCTCTGGGGCCAACGTCCTGACTTTC	CASSLEGTFSSGANVLTF
.	TRBD2	TRBV12-3/TRBV12-4	TRBJ2-1	TGTGCCAGCAGTTTATGGGGTCTAGCGGGACTCTACAATGAGCAGTTCTTC	CASSLWGLAGLYNEQFF
.	TRBD1	TRBV27	TRBJ2-7	TGTGCCAGCAGTCTGCTTGGGGACAGCCCAATTTACGAGCAGTACTTC	CASSLLGDSPIYEQYF
many	.	TRBV6-2/TRBV6-3	TRBJ2-6	TGTGCCAGCAGCCCCGGAGGGTCCGGGGCCAACGTCCTGACTTTC	CASSPGGSGANVLTF
few	.	TRBV5-1	TRBJ2-7	TGCGCCAGCACTTCCGGGACTGTGGGGTCCGAGCAGTACTTC	CASTSGTVGSEQYF
few	.	TRBV18	TRBJ1-4	TGTGCCAGCTCACAGGGACAAGCCGGTAATGAAAAACTGTTTTTT	CASSQGQAGNEKLFF
.	.	TRBV28	TRBJ2-2	TGTGCCAGCAGTTCCCAGGGGAGGAGGAACACCGGGGAGCTGTTTTTT	CASSSQGRRNTGELFF
few	.	TRBV4-2	TRBJ2-3	TGTGCCAGCAGCCCCGGAGCCAGGACTAGCACAGATACGCAGTATTTT	CASSPGARTSTDTQYF
.	.	TRBV4-1	TRBJ2-7	TGCGCCAGCAGCCAAGTTACAGAATCCTACGAGCAGTACTTC	CASSQVTESYEQYF
few	TRBD1	TRBV28	TRBJ2-5	TGTGCCAGCAGTCACCACAGGGGGCCGGGGTCTAAGACCCAGTACTTC	CASSHHRGPGSKTQYF
few	.	TRBV28	TRBJ2-4	TGTGCCAGCAGTCCGATCCCCGCAGGACAGCTTAACATTCAGTACTTC	CASSPIPAGQLNIQYF
few	TRBD2	TRBV14	TRBJ2-3	TGTGCCAGCAGCCAGTTCAGCGGGGCGCTCCCCAATACGCAGTATTTT	CASSQFSGALPNTQYF
few	.	TRBV7-2	TRBJ2-5	TGTGCCAGCAGCCCGTCCTTCCCGGAGACCCAGTACTTC	CASSPSFPETQYF
.	.	TRBV12-3/TRBV12-4	TRBJ1-1	TGTGCCAGCAGTTTAGATTATCCAGGGAGGGGCACTGAAGCTTTCTTT	CASSLDYPGRGTEAFF
many	TRBD1	TRBV5-1	TRBJ2-1	TGCGCCAGCAGCTCCGGGACAGGGGCCAATGAGCAGTTCTTC	CASSSGTGANEQFF